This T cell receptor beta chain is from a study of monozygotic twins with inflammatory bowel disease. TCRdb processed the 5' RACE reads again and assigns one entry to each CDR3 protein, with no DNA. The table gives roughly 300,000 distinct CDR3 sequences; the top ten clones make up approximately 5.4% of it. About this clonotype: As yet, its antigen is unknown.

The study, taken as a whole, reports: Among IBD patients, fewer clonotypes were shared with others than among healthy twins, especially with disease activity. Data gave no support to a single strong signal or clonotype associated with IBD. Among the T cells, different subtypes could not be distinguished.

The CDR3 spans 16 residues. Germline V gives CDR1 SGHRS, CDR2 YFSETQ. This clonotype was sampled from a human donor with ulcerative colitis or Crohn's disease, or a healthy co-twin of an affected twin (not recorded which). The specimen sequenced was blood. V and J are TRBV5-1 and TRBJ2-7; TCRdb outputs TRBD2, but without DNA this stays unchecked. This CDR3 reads CASSLVADGYAYEQYF.